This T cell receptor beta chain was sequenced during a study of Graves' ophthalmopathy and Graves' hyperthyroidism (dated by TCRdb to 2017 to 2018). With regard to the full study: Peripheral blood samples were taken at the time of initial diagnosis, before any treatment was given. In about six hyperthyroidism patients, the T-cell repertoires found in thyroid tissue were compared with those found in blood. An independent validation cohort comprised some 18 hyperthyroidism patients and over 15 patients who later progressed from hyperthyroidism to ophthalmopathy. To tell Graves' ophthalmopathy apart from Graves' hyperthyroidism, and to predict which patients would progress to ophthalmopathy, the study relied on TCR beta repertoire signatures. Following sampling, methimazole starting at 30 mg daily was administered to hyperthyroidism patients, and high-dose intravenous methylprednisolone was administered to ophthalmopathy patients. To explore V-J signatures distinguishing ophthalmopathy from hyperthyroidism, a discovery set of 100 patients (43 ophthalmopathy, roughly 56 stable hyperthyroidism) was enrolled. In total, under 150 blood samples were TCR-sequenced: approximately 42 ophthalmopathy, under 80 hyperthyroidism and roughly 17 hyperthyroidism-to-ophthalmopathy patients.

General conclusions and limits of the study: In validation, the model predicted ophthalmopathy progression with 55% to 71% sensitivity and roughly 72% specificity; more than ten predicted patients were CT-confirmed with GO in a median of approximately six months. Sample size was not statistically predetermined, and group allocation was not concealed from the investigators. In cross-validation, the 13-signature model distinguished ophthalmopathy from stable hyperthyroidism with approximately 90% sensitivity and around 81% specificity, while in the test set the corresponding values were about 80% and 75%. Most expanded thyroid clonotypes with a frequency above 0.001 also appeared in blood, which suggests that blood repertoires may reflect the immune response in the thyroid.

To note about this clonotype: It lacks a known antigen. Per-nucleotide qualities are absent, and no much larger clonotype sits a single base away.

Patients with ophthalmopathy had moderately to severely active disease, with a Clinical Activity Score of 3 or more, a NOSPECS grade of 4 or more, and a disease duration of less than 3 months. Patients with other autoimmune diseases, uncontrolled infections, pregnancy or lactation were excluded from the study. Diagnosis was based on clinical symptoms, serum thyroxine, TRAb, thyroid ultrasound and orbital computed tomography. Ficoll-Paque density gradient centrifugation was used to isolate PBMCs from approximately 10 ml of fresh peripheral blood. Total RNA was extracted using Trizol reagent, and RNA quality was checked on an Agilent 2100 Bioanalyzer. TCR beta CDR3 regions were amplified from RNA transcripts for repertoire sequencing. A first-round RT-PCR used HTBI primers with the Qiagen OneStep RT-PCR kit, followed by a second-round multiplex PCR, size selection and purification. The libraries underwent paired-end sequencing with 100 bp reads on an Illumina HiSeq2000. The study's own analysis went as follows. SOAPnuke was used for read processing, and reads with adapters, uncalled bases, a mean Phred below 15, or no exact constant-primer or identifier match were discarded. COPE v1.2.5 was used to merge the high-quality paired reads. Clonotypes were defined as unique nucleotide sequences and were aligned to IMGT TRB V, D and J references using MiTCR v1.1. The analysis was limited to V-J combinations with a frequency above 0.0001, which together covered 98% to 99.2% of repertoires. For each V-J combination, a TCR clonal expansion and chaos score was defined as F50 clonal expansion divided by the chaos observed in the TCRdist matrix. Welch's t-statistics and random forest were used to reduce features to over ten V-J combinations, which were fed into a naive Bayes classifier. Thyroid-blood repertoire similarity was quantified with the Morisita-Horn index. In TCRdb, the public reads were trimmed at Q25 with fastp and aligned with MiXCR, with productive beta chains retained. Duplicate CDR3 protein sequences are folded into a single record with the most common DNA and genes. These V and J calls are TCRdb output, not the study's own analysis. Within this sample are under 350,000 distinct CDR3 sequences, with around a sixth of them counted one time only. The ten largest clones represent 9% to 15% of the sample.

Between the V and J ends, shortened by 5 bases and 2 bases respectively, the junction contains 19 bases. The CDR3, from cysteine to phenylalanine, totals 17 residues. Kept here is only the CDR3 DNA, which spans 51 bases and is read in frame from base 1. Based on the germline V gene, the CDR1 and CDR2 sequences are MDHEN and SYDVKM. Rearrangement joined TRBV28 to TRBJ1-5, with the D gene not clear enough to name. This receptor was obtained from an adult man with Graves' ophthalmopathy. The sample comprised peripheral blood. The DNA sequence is TGTGCCAGCAGTCCCCTTGGACCTGTGGATCGCAATCAGCCCCAGCATTTT. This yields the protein CASSPLGPVDRNQPQHF.